The entry below describes one T cell receptor (beta chain). This clonotype was detected only a few times. Its antigen remains undetermined. No per-base quality is available; no much larger clone lies one base away. These data come from a study of identical twins (dated by TCRdb to the mid-2010s). For context, the study as a whole: To test whether fetal clonotypes persist, the study used deep sequencing on TCR alpha and beta repertoires from monozygotic twins, unrelated adults of various ages, and cord blood. To rule out contamination, replicate twin experiments were performed at different times with different library preparation protocols.

Only healthy Caucasian donors were included. The library was generated by 5' RACE. The sequencer was an Illumina HiSeq 2000. Template switching added a universal primer binding site, and the final cDNA carried a unique molecular identifier that allowed TCR cDNA molecules to be counted accurately. Specific primers in the conserved constant-segment region were used to synthesize first-strand cDNA for the TCR alpha and beta chains. To control for contamination, every cDNA library carried two barcodes: a SMART-Mk sample barcode plus Illumina barcodes. TruSeq adapter sequences, together with Illumina sample barcodes, were added in two successive PCR steps. Sequencing of the TCR alpha and beta cDNA libraries was done on the Illumina HiSeq platform using custom primers. As for the original processing: MiGEC was used to process raw reads and extract unique molecular identifiers, and MiXCR was used to find CDR3 positions. Recombination models were inferred per individual with the repgenHMM and IGoR tools using an EM algorithm. Shared clonotype analysis was performed with the tcR package in R, normalizing sharing by the product of cloneset sizes. Out-of-frame nonproductive sequences were analyzed to study raw recombination free of thymic and clonal selection effects. Clones were called with MiXCR by TCRdb after fastp trimmed the public reads at Q25, and only in-frame beta chains were retained. Rows matching on CDR3 protein sequence are summarized as one entry with the most common DNA and genes. TCRdb assigned the V and J calls; the authors' analysis was not used. The sample table lists roughly 1.6 million distinct CDR3 sequences, more than 30% of them with a count of one. The ten largest account for 0.25% to 0.3% of the sample.

CDR1 and CDR2 are drawn from the germline V gene (reference sequence): MNHEY, SMNVEV. The cysteine opens and the phenylalanine closes a CDR3 of 13 amino acids. The kept DNA is CDR3 alone, 39 bases in frame from the first base. Trimming removed 5 bases from V and 7 bases from J, leaving 14 bases between the germline ends. Here is what the overall study found, with its caveats: Zero-insertion analyses could be partly confounded by invariant T cells such as MAIT and iNKT, though diverse VJ usage argued against such confounding for most clonotypes. Fewer insertions were carried by abundant cord blood beta clonotypes, a similar but weaker trend appeared in young adult naive repertoires, and no such trend appeared in memory repertoires. Conclusions relied on cross-sectional statistical analysis, since the same donors could not be followed over many years. In monozygotic twins, out-of-frame TCR alpha sharing was systematically underestimated by recombination models, although the models agreed with sharing between unrelated individuals. A weaker excess of twin sharing was found in beta out-of-frame sequences because the signal-to-noise ratio was lowered by fewer shared sequences. Compared with coincidental sharing between unrelated individuals, an excess of low generation-probability sequences was observed among out-of-frame TCR alpha sequences shared between twins.

The sequence came from a newborn girl in good health. Sample: cord blood. This chain joins TRBV27 to TRBJ1-2; the D gene is perhaps TRBD1, from 5 matching bases. CDR3 loop: CASSKPGIPGYTF. The nucleotide sequence is TGTGCCAGCAGTAAGCCAGGGATACCTGGCTACACCTTC.